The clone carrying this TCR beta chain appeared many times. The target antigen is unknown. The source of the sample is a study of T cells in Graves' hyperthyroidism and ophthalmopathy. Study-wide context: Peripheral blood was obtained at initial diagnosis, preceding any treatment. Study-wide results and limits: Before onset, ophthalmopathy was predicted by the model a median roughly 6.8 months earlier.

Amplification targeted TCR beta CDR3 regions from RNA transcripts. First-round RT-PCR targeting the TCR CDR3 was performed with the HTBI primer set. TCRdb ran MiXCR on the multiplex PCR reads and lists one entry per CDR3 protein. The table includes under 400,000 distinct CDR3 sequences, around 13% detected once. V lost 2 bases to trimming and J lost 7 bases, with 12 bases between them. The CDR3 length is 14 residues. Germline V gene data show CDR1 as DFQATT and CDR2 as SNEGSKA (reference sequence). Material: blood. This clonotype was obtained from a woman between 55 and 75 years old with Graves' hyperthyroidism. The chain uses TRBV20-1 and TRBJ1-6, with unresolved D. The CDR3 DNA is TGCAGTGCTAGACGATGGTCCCAGAATTCACCCCTCCACTTT. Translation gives CSARRWSQNSPLHF.